Below, one T cell receptor (beta chain) is given with its context. Its antigen is undetermined. CD45RO-negative, CCR7-selected cells formed the naive CD8 fraction, which excluded terminally differentiated effector memory CD45RA+ cells. This sample is drawn from a study of shared clonotypes between healthy human individuals. Study-wide results and limits: Clonotypes not shared had lower generation probabilities than those common to all four donors. Rarefaction demonstrated incomplete sorted-subset sequencing despite large depth.

This CDR3 comprises 15 residues. Method: immunoSEQ multiplex PCR; TCRdb's copy keeps in-frame clones and lacks some. The sample has 700,000 to 950,000 clones; 95% to 97% are singletons. This TCR was recovered from a man aged 25-45 years in good health. Sequencing was performed on naive CD8+ T cells sorted from blood. The genes are TRBV21-1 and TRBJ1-1; the D call TRBD1 from the table was never checked on the DNA. TRBV21-1 is flagged as a pseudogene. CDR3 amino acids: CARLPGQGMNTEAFF. DNA for the CDR3: TGTGCCCGACTTCCGGGACAGGGTATGAACACTGAAGCTTTCTTT.